This TCR beta chain was sequenced for a study of blood T cell repertoires in COVID-19. Study-level background: Acute and convalescent COVID-19 samples came from the United States, Italy and Spain. T cells, B-cell-depleted T cells, or PBMCs provided the cDNA or gDNA that served as material.

Across roughly 25 US areas, participants ranged in age from 18 to 89 years. Method: immunoSEQ multiplex PCR; TCRdb's copy keeps in-frame clones and lacks some. The sample yields approximately 440,000 clones, roughly 91% seen once. The CDR3 spans 14 residues. Germline V gene sequence: CDR1 SGHRS, CDR2 YFSETQ. V was clipped by 4 bases and J by 6 bases, with 16 bases between them. The chain joins TRBV5-1 to TRBJ1-1; D perhaps matches TRBD1 (5 bases). The sequenced sample was PBMCs or T cells enriched from blood (not recorded which). The source is a man between 18 and 35 years old who had recovered from COVID-19. The CDR3: CASSLIQETAEAFF. The CDR3 DNA is TGCGCCAGCAGCCTTATACAGGAGACGGCTGAAGCTTTCTTT.